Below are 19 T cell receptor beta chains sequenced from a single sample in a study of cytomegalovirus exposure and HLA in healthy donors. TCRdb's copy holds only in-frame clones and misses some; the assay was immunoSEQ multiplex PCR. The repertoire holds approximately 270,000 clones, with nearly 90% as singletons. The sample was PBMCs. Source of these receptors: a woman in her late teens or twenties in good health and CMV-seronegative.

CDR3 in DNA: TGTGCCAGCAGCCAACCTAGCGGGGGGGCCAATGAGCAGTTCTTC. Its translation is CASSQPSGGANEQFF. The J gene is TRBJ2-1, the V gene TRBV7-3, with TRBD2 identical over 12 bases. The junction had 5 bases not matched to a gene; V was cut back by 5 bases and J by 6 bases. The CDR3 totals 15 residues. Germline CDR1 and CDR2: SGHTA and FQGTGA.

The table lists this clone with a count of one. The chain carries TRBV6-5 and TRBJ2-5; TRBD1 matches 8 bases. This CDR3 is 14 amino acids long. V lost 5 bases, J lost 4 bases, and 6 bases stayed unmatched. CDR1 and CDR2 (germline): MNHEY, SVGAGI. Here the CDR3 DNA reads TGTGCCAGCAGTCTCCAGGGGGCGAGAGAGACCCAGTACTTC. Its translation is CASSLQGARETQYF.

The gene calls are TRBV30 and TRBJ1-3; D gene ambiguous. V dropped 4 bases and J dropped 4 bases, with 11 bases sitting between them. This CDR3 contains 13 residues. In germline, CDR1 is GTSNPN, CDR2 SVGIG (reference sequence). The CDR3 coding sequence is TGTGCCTGGAAGAAGGGAGCGGGAAACACCATATATTTT. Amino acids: CAWKKGAGNTIYF.

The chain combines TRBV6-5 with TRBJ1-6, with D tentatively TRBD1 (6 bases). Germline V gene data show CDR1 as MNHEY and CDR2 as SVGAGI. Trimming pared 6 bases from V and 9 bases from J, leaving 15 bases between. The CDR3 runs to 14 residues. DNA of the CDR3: TGTGCCAGCAGGTTTACAGGGTTAGGTTCACCCCTCCACTTT. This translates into CASRFTGLGSPLHF.

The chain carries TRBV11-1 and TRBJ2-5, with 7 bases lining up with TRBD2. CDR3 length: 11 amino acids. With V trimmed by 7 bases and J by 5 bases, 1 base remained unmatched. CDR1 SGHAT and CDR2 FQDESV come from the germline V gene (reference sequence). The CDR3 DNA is TGTGCCAGCACCGGGAGGGAGACCCAGTACTTC. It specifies CASTGRETQYF.

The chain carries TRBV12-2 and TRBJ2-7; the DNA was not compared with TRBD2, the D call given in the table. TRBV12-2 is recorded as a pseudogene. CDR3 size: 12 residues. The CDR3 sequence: CASLSRVYEQYV. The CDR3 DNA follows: TGTGCAAGTCTCTCTCGGGTGTACGAGCAGTACGTC.

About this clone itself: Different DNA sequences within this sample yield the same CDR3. CDR3: CASRADRGGYTF. CDR3 bases: TGTGCCAGCCGTGCGGACAGGGGTGGCTACACCTTC. This rearrangement joins TRBV2 to TRBJ1-2, with TRBD1 matching 9 bases. The J segment lost 7 bases and the V segment lost 8 bases, leaving 5 bases of the junction unmatched. CDR3 length: 12 residues. The V gene's germline CDR1 is SNHLY and CDR2 FYNNEI.

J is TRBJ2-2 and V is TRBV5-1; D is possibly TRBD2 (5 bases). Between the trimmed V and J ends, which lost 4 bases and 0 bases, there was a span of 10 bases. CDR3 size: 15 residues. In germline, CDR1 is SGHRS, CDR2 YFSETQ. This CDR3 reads CASSGYGANTGELFF. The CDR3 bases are TGCGCCAGCAGCGGGTACGGGGCGAACACCGGGGAGCTGTTTTTT.

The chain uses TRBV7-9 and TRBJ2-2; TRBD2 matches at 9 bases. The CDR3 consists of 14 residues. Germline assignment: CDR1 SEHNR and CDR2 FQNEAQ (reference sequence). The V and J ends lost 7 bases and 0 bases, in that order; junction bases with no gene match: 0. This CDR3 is CASTSGANTGELFF. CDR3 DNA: TGTGCCAGCACTAGCGGGGCGAACACCGGGGAGCTGTTTTTT.

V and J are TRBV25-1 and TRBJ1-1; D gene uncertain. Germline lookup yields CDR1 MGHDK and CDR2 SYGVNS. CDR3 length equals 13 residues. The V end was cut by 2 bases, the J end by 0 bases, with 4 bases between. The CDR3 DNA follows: TGTGCCAGCAGTGAAGGGCTGAACACTGAAGCTTTCTTT. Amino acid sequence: CASSEGLNTEAFF.

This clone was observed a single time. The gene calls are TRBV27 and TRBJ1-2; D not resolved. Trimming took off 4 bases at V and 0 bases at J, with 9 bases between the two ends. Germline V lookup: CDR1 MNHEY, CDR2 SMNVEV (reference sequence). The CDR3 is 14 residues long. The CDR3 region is CASSSDGANYGYTF. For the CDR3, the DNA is TGTGCCAGCAGTTCTGACGGGGCTAACTATGGCTACACCTTC.

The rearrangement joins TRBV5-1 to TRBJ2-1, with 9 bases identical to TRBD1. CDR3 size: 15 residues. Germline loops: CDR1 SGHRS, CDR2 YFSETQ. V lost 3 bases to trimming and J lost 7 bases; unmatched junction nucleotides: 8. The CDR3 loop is CASSWGDRDRNEQFF. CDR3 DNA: TGCGCCAGCAGCTGGGGGGACAGGGATAGGAATGAGCAGTTCTTC.

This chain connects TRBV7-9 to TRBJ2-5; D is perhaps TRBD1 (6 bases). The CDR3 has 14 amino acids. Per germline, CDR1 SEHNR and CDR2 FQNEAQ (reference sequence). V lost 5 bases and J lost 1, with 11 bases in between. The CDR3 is CASSGWTAQETQYF. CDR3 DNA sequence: TGTGCCAGCAGCGGATGGACAGCCCAAGAGACCCAGTACTTC.

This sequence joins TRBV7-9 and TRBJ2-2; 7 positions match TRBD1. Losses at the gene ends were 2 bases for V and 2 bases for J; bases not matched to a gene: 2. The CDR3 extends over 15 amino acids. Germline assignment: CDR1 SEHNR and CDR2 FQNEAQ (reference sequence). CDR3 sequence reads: CASSLYRGNTGELFF. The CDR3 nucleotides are TGTGCCAGCAGCTTATACAGGGGCAACACCGGGGAGCTGTTTTTT.

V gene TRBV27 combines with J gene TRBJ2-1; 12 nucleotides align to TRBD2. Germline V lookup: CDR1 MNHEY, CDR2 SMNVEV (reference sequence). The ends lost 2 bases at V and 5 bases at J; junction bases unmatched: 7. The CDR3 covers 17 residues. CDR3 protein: CASSLTPSGGVDNEQFF. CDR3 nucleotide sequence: TGTGCCAGCAGTTTAACGCCTAGCGGGGGGGTGGACAATGAGCAGTTCTTC.

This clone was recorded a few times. In nucleotides, the CDR3 is TGCGCCAGCGGGCAGGAGGATAACACCGGGGAGCTGTTTTTT. Its protein is CASGQEDNTGELFF. The rearrangement joins TRBV4-1 to TRBJ2-2; a possible D gene is TRBD2 (5 bases). CDR1 is MGHRA, CDR2 YSYEKL, per germline. Trimming took off 8 bases at V and 2 bases at J, with 12 bases between the two ends. The CDR3 consists of 14 residues.

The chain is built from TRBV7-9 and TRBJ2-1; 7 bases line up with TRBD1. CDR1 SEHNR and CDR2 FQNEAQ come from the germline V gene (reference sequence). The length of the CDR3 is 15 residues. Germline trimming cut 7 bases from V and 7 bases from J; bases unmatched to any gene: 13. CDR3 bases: TGTGCCAGCATCACCCCTAAGGGGGCCGGTAATGAGCAGTTCTTC. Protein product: CASITPKGAGNEQFF. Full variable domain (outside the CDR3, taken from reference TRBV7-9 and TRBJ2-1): DTGVSQNPRHKITKRGQNVTFRCDPISEHNRLYWYRQTLGQGPEFLTYFQNEAQLEKSRLLSDRFSAERPKGSFSTLEIQRTEQGDSAMYLCASITPKGAGNEQFFGPGTRLTVL.

In DNA, the CDR3 is TGCGCCAGCAGCCAAGATCCCCTCTACGAGCAGTACTTC. It specifies CASSQDPLYEQYF. V gene TRBV4-1 combines with J gene TRBJ2-7; D remains unclear. Germline-derived CDR1 and CDR2 are MGHRA and YSYEKL. The V and J ends lost 0 bases and 3 bases respectively, with 6 bases between them. The CDR3 covers 13 residues.

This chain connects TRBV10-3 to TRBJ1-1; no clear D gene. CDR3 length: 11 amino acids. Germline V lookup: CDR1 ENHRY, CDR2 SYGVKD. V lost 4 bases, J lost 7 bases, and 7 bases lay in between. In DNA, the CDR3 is TGTGCCATCAGTGCCGGTATTGAAGCTTTCTTT. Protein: CAISAGIEAFF.